This is a list of T cell receptor beta chains from one sample in a study of cytomegalovirus exposure and HLA in healthy donors. Method: immunoSEQ multiplex PCR; TCRdb's copy keeps in-frame clones and lacks some. The sample has over 150,000 clones; 70% to 80% are singletons. The sequencing sample was made of PBMCs. These receptors all come from a young man in good health and CMV-seropositive. CDR3s include the opening cysteine and the closing phenylalanine or tryptophan. The order of the fields is D gene, CDR3 length, clone size, J gene, V gene, CDR3 protein, CDR3 DNA. D genes are given only for firm matches. Some rows have no size entry. The others give once, few or many, or a class for an expanded clone.

TRBD2 14 NA TRBJ2-1 TRBV7-9 CSSRTSGRYNEQFF TGTTCCAGCAGGACTAGCGGGCGTTACAATGAGCAGTTCTTC
TRBD2 14 NA TRBJ2-5 TRBV11-2 CASSPLAGEETQYF TGTGCCAGCAGCCCACTAGCGGGAGAAGAGACCCAGTACTTC
NA 15 NA TRBJ2-7 TRBV15 CATSRDGRPWREQYF TGTGCCACCAGCAGAGATGGCAGGCCCTGGCGCGAGCAGTACTTC
TRBD2 13 NA TRBJ2-7 TRBV27 CASSFRTRYEQYF TGTGCCAGCAGTTTTCGGACTAGGTACGAGCAGTACTTC
TRBD2 14 few TRBJ2-2 TRBV11-3 CASGQREATGELFF TGTGCCAGCGGGCAGCGGGAGGCCACCGGGGAGCTGTTTTTT
NA 16 NA TRBJ2-1 TRBV27 CASSLSWQTLGNEQFF TGTGCCAGCAGTTTATCGTGGCAGACACTCGGTAATGAGCAGTTCTTC
NA 12 NA TRBJ1-2 TRBV11-2 CASSPDSYGYTF TGTGCCAGCAGCCCGGACAGCTATGGCTACACCTTC
NA 14 few TRBJ1-5 TRBV27 CASSLSGGGQPQHF TGTGCCAGCAGTTTATCCGGGGGGGGTCAGCCCCAGCATTTT
TRBD1 11 NA TRBJ2-7 TRBV7-9 CASGTGEEQYF TGTGCCAGTGGGACAGGGGAAGAGCAGTACTTC
NA 12 NA TRBJ2-1 TRBV11-3 CASSLGRDEQFF TGTGCCAGCAGCTTAGGACGGGATGAGCAGTTCTTC
TRBD1 15 NA TRBJ2-1 TRBV18 CASSRGQARDNEQFF TGTGCCAGCTCACGGGGACAGGCCAGAGACAATGAGCAGTTCTTC
TRBD1 16 NA TRBJ2-3 TRBV6-1 CASSEWRDRQTDTQYF TGTGCCAGCAGCGAATGGCGGGACAGGCAAACAGATACGCAGTATTTT
NA 13 once TRBJ1-1 TRBV7-3 CASSFSENTEAFF TGTGCCAGCAGCTTTAGTGAGAACACTGAAGCTTTCTTT
TRBD1 13 NA TRBJ2-5 TRBV6-6 CASSSGGRETQYF TGTGCCAGCAGTTCAGGGGGCAGGGAGACCCAGTACTTC
TRBD1 15 NA TRBJ1-1 TRBV11-2 CASSFDRVGNTEAFF TGTGCCAGCAGCTTCGACAGGGTCGGGAACACTGAAGCTTTCTTT
TRBD1 14 NA TRBJ2-7 TRBV11-3 CASRQGAMSYEQYF TGTGCCAGCAGGCAGGGGGCGATGTCCTACGAGCAGTACTTC
TRBD1 15 NA TRBJ2-2 TRBV5-1 CASSWDRANTGELFF TGCGCCAGCAGCTGGGACAGGGCGAACACCGGGGAGCTGTTTTTT
NA 15 NA TRBJ2-2 TRBV7-7 CASSPRRGNTGELFF TGTGCCAGCAGCCCTAGGCGGGGGAACACCGGGGAGCTGTTTTTT
TRBD2 13 NA TRBJ2-7 TRBV30 CAWGRLAGVEQYF TGTGCCTGGGGTCGACTAGCGGGGGTTGAGCAGTACTTC
NA 13 few TRBJ1-6 TRBV28 CASSLDSNSPLHF TGTGCCAGCAGTCTGGACAGTAATTCACCCCTCCACTTT
NA 13 NA TRBJ1-2 TRBV6-6 CASGGSQERGYTF TGTGCCAGCGGGGGGTCCCAGGAGCGGGGCTACACCTTC
NA 14 NA TRBJ1-1 TRBV6-1 CASSEYGGGTEAFF TGTGCCAGCAGTGAATATGGGGGGGGCACTGAAGCTTTCTTT